Below are 19 T cell receptor beta chains sequenced from a single sample in a study of shared clonotypes between healthy human individuals (dated by TCRdb to about 2020). The library came from the immunoSEQ multiplex PCR assay. Here the immuneACCESS table is served through TCRdb, limited to in-frame sequences with V and J called. Missing clones are a known gap in these copies; in checked studies unresolved V genes cover under half, and the rest lacks a known reason. This sample gives 2 million to 2.5 million clones in total; over 90% of them show up just once. 0.39% of the sample goes to the ten largest clones. The sequenced sample consisted of naive CD4+ T cells from PBMCs. Per the publication, the cell subset or site label means: CD45RA+ positively selected. The receptors shown here come from a young man in good health. Some clones in this sample may be carry-over from other donors' samples.

V is TRBV11-2 and J is TRBJ2-5; D possibly uses TRBD1 or TRBD2 (6 bases each). This CDR3 region has 14 residues. V lost 6 bases and J lost 5, with 16 bases in between. Germline loops: CDR1 SGHAT, CDR2 FQNNGV. As DNA, the CDR3 is TGTGCCAGCAGACTAACGGGGGCTGAGGAGACCCAGTACTTC. It encodes CASRLTGAEETQYF.

Only one count was recorded for this clone. The chain combines TRBV5-1 with TRBJ2-5; TRBD2 matches 11 bases. This CDR3 comprises 17 residues. V trimming: 4 bases; J trimming: 1 base; junction bases outside the gene matches: 9. Germline lookup yields CDR1 SGHRS and CDR2 YFSETQ. CDR3 sequence: CASSRGGTSGVQETQYF. CDR3 in DNA: TGCGCCAGCAGCCGAGGCGGGACTAGCGGAGTCCAAGAGACCCAGTACTTC.

This rearrangement joins TRBV6-5 to TRBJ1-1, with D possibly matching TRBD1 (6 bases). Trimming took off 2 bases at V and 9 bases at J, with 16 bases between the two ends. Germline CDR1 and CDR2: MNHEY and SVGAGI. The CDR3 loop spans 14 amino acids. In DNA, the CDR3 is TGTGCCAGCAGTTACGCCCAAGGGGGTCGGAAAGCTTTCTTT. Translated, it gives CASSYAQGGRKAFF.

The chain couples TRBV7-9 to TRBJ2-5; the match to TRBD1 covers 8 bases. CDR3 length: 15 residues. J gave up 5 bases and V 5 bases, and 10 bases lay outside the gene matches. Germline-derived CDR1 and CDR2 are SEHNR and FQNEAQ (reference sequence). CDR3 protein: CASSQTGGQLETQYF. The CDR3 region has the DNA TGTGCCAGCAGCCAAACAGGGGGGCAGTTGGAGACCCAGTACTTC.

The CDR3: CASLWGNTGELFF. The CDR3 DNA reads as TGTGCCAGCTTGTGGGGAAACACCGGGGAGCTGTTTTTT. The V and J genes are TRBV28 and TRBJ2-2; D not resolved. This CDR3 comprises 13 residues. Germline CDR1 MDHEN, CDR2 SYDVKM. V lost 8 bases and J lost 2, with 9 bases in between.

The V call is TRBV7-3, the J call TRBJ1-1, with TRBD1 as a possible D gene (5 bases). CDR3 length: 15 amino acids. V gave up 2 bases and J gave up 4 bases, with 14 bases separating them. The germline V gene has CDR1 SGHTA and CDR2 FQGTGA. CDR3 in DNA: TGTGCCAGCAGCTTATATGGGGACTCGGGCACTGAAGCTTTCTTT. This encodes CASSLYGDSGTEAFF. Full variable domain (missing parts from reference TRBV7-3 and TRBJ1-1): GAGVSQTPSNKVTEKGKYVELRCDPISGHTALYWYRQSLGQGPEFLIYFQGTGAADDSGLPNDRFFAVRPEGSVSTLKIQRTERGDSAVYLCASSLYGDSGTEAFFGQGTRLTVV.

J is TRBJ2-7 and V is TRBV5-3, with TRBD2 matching 13 bases. TRBV5-3 is filed as an ORF, its function uncertain. Losses at the gene ends were 4 bases for V and 0 bases for J; bases not matched to a gene: 19. The CDR3 runs to 21 residues. CDR3 coding DNA: TGTGCCAGAAGCGAGATATATCGCCGGACTAGCGGGAGATCCCCCTCCTACGAGCAGTACTTC. Protein sequence: CARSEIYRRTSGRSPSYEQYF.

The chain has TRBV23-1 and TRBJ2-1; possibly TRBD1 for D (5 bases). TRBV23-1 is an ORF for which the function is uncertain. V lost 6 bases to trimming and J lost 0 bases, with 9 bases between them. This CDR3 spans 14 amino acids. The CDR3 loop is CASRQEISYNEQFF. The CDR3 DNA follows: TGCGCCAGCAGACAGGAGATCTCCTACAATGAGCAGTTCTTC.

To note about this clone: This sample includes further DNA sequences coding for the same CDR3. The CDR3, as DNA: TGTGCCAGCAGTTCTTCCAGGGGTGGCTACACCTTC. It encodes CASSSSRGGYTF. The chain has TRBV28 and TRBJ1-2; D perhaps matches TRBD1 (6 bases). The CDR3 is made up of 12 amino acids. V dropped 4 bases and J dropped 7 bases, with 10 bases sitting between them. Per germline, CDR1 MDHEN and CDR2 SYDVKM.

The genes are TRBV4-1 and TRBJ2-5; TRBD1 matches at 8 bases. Germline V gene lookup returns CDR1 MGHRA and CDR2 YSYEKL. This CDR3 has 15 residues. J was trimmed by 2 bases and V by 4 bases; bases with no gene match: 6. The CDR3 loop reads CASSPMNRGQETQYF. CDR3 bases: TGCGCCAGCAGCCCGATGAACAGGGGGCAAGAGACCCAGTACTTC.

V and J are TRBV7-9 and TRBJ2-7; D not resolved. Per germline, CDR1 SEHNR and CDR2 FQNEAQ (reference sequence). Trimming stripped 4 bases from V and 0 bases from J, with 10 bases between. The CDR3 consists of 14 residues. DNA for the CDR3: TGTGCCAGCAGCTCCGACGGGTTCTCCTACGAGCAGTACTTC. Amino acid sequence: CASSSDGFSYEQYF.

The chain joins TRBV6-1 to TRBJ1-4; weak D call: TRBD1 (5 bases). The CDR3 is 14 amino acids. Looked up from germline, CDR1 is MNHNS and CDR2 is SASEGT. V was cut by 5 bases and J by 3 bases, with 10 bases left in between. The CDR3, as DNA: TGTGCCAGCAGTAGGGGTGTGGCTAATGAAAAACTGTTTTTT. Its protein is CASSRGVANEKLFF.

The chain has TRBV6-1 and TRBJ1-2, with D possibly being TRBD1 (5 bases). CDR1 and CDR2 (germline): MNHNS, SASEGT. Trimming removed 2 bases from V and 4 bases from J, with 14 bases in between. The CDR3 is 15 amino acids. The CDR3 loop is CASSEREGFGYGYTF. The DNA for the CDR3 is TGTGCCAGCAGTGAAAGGGAGGGGTTTGGCTATGGCTACACCTTC.

The gene calls are TRBV6-5 and TRBJ1-5, with TRBD1 identical over 9 bases. Per the germline V gene, CDR1 is MNHEY and CDR2 is SVGAGI. The J segment lost 5 bases and the V segment lost 4 bases, leaving 6 bases of the junction unmatched. The CDR3 runs to 15 residues. The CDR3 region has the DNA TGTGCCAGCAGTTTACAGGGGGCTCACGATCAGCCCCAGCATTTT. Amino acid sequence: CASSLQGAHDQPQHF.

V usage is TRBV7-2 and J usage is TRBJ1-1; D is ambiguous. Germline lookup yields CDR1 SGHTA and CDR2 FQGNSA. CDR3 length equals 14 residues. Trimming removed 3 bases at V and 1 base at J, with 9 bases between. The CDR3 loop reads CASSFGSSNTEAFF. The CDR3, as DNA: TGTGCCAGCAGCTTCGGCAGCTCGAACACTGAAGCTTTCTTT.

The chain has TRBV6-5 and TRBJ2-6; D is ambiguous. Trimming pared 6 bases from V and 0 bases from J, leaving 9 bases between. This CDR3 is 15 amino acids long. Germline CDR1 MNHEY, CDR2 SVGAGI. The CDR3 sequence: CASRLSDSGANVLTF. DNA of the CDR3: TGTGCCAGCAGACTGTCAGACTCTGGGGCCAACGTCCTGACTTTC.

The chain recombines TRBV18 with TRBJ2-5, with D possibly matching TRBD1 (6 bases). CDR3 length equals 14 residues. Germline V gene sequence: CDR1 KGHSH, CDR2 LQKENI. The V and J ends lost 6 bases and 3 bases respectively, with 14 bases between them. CDR3 sequence: CASSLRDIEETQYF. CDR3 in DNA: TGTGCCAGCTCCCTCCGGGACATAGAAGAGACCCAGTACTTC.

This sequence joins TRBV7-9 and TRBJ2-7; D is undetermined. V lost 1 base and J lost 2, with 15 bases in between. The CDR3 is 16 amino acids. Germline-derived CDR1 and CDR2 are SEHNR and FQNEAQ (reference sequence). CDR3 sequence (DNA): TGTGCCAGCAGCTTAGTTTTCGGGCCAAACCCCTACGAGCAGTACTTC. Translated, it gives CASSLVFGPNPYEQYF.

This chain links TRBV6-1 with TRBJ1-2, with 8 nucleotides matching TRBD1. Germline CDR1 reads MNHNS; CDR2 reads SASEGT. This CDR3 contains 16 residues. With 0 bases clipped from V and 8 bases from J, the junction kept 11 bases outside the gene matches. CDR3 protein: CASSEALWTGPPGYTF. In nucleotides, the CDR3 is TGTGCCAGCAGTGAAGCGTTATGGACAGGGCCTCCGGGCTACACCTTC.